This TCR beta chain stems from a study of T cell changes during pregnancy in multiple sclerosis. This clone was observed a single time. TCRdb's table, derived via immunoSEQ multiplex PCR, lists solely in-frame clones and lacks some. The sample lists 85,000 to 90,000 clones, 94% occurring once. The material was peripheral blood, obtained after pregnancy. The TCR was taken from a female donor in good health, enrolled as a control in a pregnancy study.

The CDR3 bases are TGTGCCTGGAGTGTACTTCTAGCGGGCGGGGAGCTGTTTTTT. Translated: CAWSVLLAGGELFF. J is TRBJ2-2 and V is TRBV30; 8 positions agree with TRBD2. Trimming cost V 0 bases and J 7 bases; bases outside gene matches: 4. The CDR3 is 14 amino acids. Per the germline V gene, CDR1 is GTSNPN and CDR2 is SVGIG (reference sequence).